Listed below are T cell receptor beta chains from one sample, sequenced in a study of neurological immune-mediated disorders. TCRdb reprocessed the 5' RACE reads via MiXCR and lists one record per CDR3 protein. The table has about 65,000 distinct CDR3 sequences, around 4% seen once. Sequencing was done on a sample of PBMCs. These receptors originate from a man in his fifties with multiple sclerosis. CDR3s include the opening cysteine and the closing phenylalanine or tryptophan. A D gene is named only where the DNA matches it firmly. Not every row has a clone size; where given, it reads once, few, many or a size class.

TRBV25-1,TRBJ2-5,NA,many,TGTGCCAGCAGTGAGACCGTCGTATACTTC,CASSETVVYF
TRBV9,TRBJ2-1,TRBD1,NA,TGTGCCAGCAGCGTAGGGACAGGGGACAAATTCTTC,CASSVGTGDKFF
TRBV20-1,TRBJ2-3,NA,few,TGCAGTGCCCACGCAGGAAGCACAGATACGCAGTATTTT,CSAHAGSTDTQYF
TRBV12-3/TRBV12-4,TRBJ1-6,NA,many,TGTGCCAGCAGTTTTGTGGCGCCGGGGCACAATTCACCCCTCCACTTT,CASSFVAPGHNSPLHF
TRBV20-1,TRBJ2-6,NA,many,TGCAGTGCTAGCGGTGACTCTGGGGCCAACGTCCTGACTTTC,CSASGDSGANVLTF
TRBV7-8,TRBJ1-2,NA,many,TGTGCCAGCAGCTTAGTTCAGGGCCCCTATGGCTACACCTTC,CASSLVQGPYGYTF
TRBV20-1,TRBJ1-4,TRBD1,many,TGCAGTGCTTGTCCGGGACAGGTTTATGAAAAACTGTTTTTT,CSACPGQVYEKLFF
TRBV12-3/TRBV12-4,TRBJ1-5,NA,many,TGTGCCAGCAGTGCCCAGGGGTCTGGTGCCAATCAGCCCCAGCATTTT,CASSAQGSGANQPQHF
TRBV20-1,TRBJ1-6,NA,few,TGCAGTGCTCGCGACAGAGAATATAATTCACCCCTCCACTTT,CSARDREYNSPLHF
TRBV10-3,TRBJ1-1,TRBD1,many,TGTGCCATCAGTGAGTCGGGCAGGGGGCATGCTTTCTTT,CAISESGRGHAFF
TRBV5-1,TRBJ1-2,TRBD1,many,TGCGCCAGCAGCTCACAACCGGGACAGGGGGCGCGTGGCTACACCTTC,CASSSQPGQGARGYTF
TRBV7-3,TRBJ1-6,NA,many,TGTGCCAGCAGCTCGATTCGCTCCGGGGGGTATTTCAGGAATTCACCCCTCCACTTT,CASSSIRSGGYFRNSPLHF